This TCR beta chain is drawn from a study of T cell repertoires and leukemia-associated antigens (dated 2019 in TCRdb). Background on the whole study: Each sample yielded about 5.1 to 6.6 million read pairs and roughly 3.3 to 5.0 million effective reads, about 16 million effective reads overall. Using in vitro peptide stimulation of healthy T cells, the study sought to determine the antigen recognized by a TCR Vbeta21 clone earlier detected in CML patients. General study outcomes and caveats: The four groups showed no significant differences in numbers of Vbeta genes (roughly 60), Jbeta genes (about 14), VDJ rearrangements, or unique CDR3s. The antigen specificity and function of the expanded clones were not directly tested and needed further investigation.

From its cysteine to its phenylalanine, the CDR3 spans 15 amino acids. The sequence is cut down to CDR3 DNA, 45 bases in frame from base 1. The germline V gene (reference sequence) specifies DFQATT as CDR1 and SNEGSKA as CDR2. V sheds 5 bases and J sheds 5 bases, leaving 20 bases between their ends. As a first step, the CD3+ T cells were left to rest overnight in RPMI 1640 lacking fetal bovine serum, at more than 2 million cells/mL. MACS immunomagnetic beads were used, per the manufacturer's instructions, to isolate CD3+ T cells from PBMCs. TRIzol reagent was used to extract total RNA from the cultured T cells. TCRbeta libraries were amplified from RNA using 5' rapid amplification of cDNA ends (5'RACE). Before sequencing, library concentration and integrity were assessed using Qubit, an Agilent instrument, and quantitative PCR. Qualified libraries were sequenced on Illumina HiSeq or MiSeq by a commercial service provider. The authors processed their data as follows. TCR sequences in each sample were identified with MiXCR version 1.8.2. For a clone to count as qualified, its CDR3 had to be longer than four amino acids, its nucleotide length had to be in-frame, and the clone could not contain a stop codon. A read containing the complete CDR3 structure was defined as an effective read. Expanded clones were validated by RT-PCR with 24 Vbeta primers, GeneScan spectratyping, and Sanger sequencing. TCRdb trimmed public reads at Q25 via fastp, called clones via MiXCR and kept in-frame beta chains. Every entry covers one CDR3 protein and lists the most common genes and DNA from its rows. The V and J calls and clone size come from TCRdb's table, not from the authors' own analysis. This sample gives about 9,800 distinct CDR3 sequences in total; 40% to 45% of them show up just once. Over 50% of the sample rests with the top ten.

This clonotype was found a few times. Its antigen is currently not known. Nothing much larger sits one base from this clone, and base qualities are not available. The clonotype comes from a female donor in good health. The chain employs TRBV20-1 and TRBJ2-3; the D region possibly corresponds to TRBD1 (6 bases align). Sequencing was performed on CD3+ T cells sorted from blood and cultured. The nucleotide sequence reads TGCAGTGCTTATGAAGGGGGTAGAGTCGGAGATACGCAGTATTTT. This yields the protein CSAYEGGRVGDTQYF.